The source of this TCR beta chain is a study of shared clonotypes between healthy human individuals. Deletions cut 2 bases from V and 0 bases from J, with 12 bases between. This CDR3 spans 16 amino acids. Germline V gene sequence: CDR1 SGHRS, CDR2 YFSETQ. Some clones are missing from TCRdb's copy, which holds only in-frame ones; the method was immunoSEQ multiplex PCR. This sample has approximately 2.3 million clones, with just over 90% found just once. The chain recombines TRBV5-1 with TRBJ2-1, with D perhaps assigned TRBD1 or TRBD2 (5 bases each). The source material was naive CD4+ T cells from PBMCs. Subset specified: CD45RA+ positively selected. The clonotype comes from a man younger than 35 in good health. Some clones in this sample may be carry-over from other donors' samples. The CDR3 sequence: CASSFQGVNSYNEQFF. CDR3 coding DNA: TGCGCCAGCAGCTTCCAGGGAGTAAACTCCTACAATGAGCAGTTCTTC.